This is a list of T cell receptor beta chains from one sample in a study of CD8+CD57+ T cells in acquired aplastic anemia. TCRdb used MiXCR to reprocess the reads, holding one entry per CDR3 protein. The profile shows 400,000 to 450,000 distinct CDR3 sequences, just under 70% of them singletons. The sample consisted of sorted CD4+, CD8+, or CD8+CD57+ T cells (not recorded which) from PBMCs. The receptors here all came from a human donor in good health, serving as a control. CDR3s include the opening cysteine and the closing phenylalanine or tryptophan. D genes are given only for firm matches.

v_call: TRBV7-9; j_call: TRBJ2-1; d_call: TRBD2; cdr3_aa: CASSLTGLAGWRWQFF
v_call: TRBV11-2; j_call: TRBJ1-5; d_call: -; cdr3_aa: CASSDRGQAGQPQHF
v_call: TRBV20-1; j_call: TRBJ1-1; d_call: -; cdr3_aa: CSARVPLATEAFF
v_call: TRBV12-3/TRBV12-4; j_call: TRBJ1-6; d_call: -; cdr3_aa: CASRLDGIVSPLHF
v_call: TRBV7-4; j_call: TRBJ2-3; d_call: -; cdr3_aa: CASSSAGVASEQFTQYF
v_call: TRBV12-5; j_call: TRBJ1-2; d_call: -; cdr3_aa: CASGLDRAYGYTF
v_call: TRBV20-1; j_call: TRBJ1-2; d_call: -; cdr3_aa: CSGRQINYGYTF
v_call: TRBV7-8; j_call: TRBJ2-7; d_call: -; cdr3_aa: CASSPRAGAYEEYF
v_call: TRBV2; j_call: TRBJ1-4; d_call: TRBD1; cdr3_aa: CANNRGRGEKLFF
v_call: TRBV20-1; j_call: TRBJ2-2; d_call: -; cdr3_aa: CSATDGAISPGELFF
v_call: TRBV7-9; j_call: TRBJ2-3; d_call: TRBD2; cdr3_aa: CASSLTAGGSTDTQYF
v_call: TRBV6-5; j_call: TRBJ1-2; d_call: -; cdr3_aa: CASSRGSNYGYTF
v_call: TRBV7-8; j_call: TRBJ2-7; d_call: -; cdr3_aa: CASSHWRLDEQYF
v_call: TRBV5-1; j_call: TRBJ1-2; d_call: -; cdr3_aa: CASSRFQDYGYTF
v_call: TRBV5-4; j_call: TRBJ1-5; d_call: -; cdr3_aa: CASSSPQDPGQPQHF
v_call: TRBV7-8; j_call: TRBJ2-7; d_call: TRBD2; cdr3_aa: CASSLGQTSAAYEQYF
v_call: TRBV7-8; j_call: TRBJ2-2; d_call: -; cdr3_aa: CASSLAGPVELVF
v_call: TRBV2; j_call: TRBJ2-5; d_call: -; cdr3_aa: CASSVRGGDSPLHFQYF
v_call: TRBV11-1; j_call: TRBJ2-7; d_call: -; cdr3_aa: CASSLAGGVGLYEQYF
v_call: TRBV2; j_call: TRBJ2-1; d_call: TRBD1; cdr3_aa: CASSEVGTGGNNEQFF
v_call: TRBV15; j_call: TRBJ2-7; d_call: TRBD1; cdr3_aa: CATSTRTGVTYEQYF
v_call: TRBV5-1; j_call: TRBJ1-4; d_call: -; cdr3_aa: CASSPSFGTGKLFF
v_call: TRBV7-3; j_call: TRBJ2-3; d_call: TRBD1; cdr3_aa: CASSFGPAGGSADTQYF
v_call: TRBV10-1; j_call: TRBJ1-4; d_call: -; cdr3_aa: CTSIVADRTNEKLFF
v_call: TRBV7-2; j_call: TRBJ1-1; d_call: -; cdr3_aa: CASSPEAISTEAFF
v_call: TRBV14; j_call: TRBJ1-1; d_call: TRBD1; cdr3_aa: CASSPRRDSEAFF
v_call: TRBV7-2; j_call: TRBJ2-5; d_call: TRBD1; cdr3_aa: CASSLALTGKETQYF
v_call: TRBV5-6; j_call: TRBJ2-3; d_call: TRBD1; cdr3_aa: CASSLEQRQGPYF
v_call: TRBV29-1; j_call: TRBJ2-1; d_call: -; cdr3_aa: CSGDGPNEQFF
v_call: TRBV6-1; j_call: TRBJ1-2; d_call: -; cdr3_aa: CASSPRVYGYTF
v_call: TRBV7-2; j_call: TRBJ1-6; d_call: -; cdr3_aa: CASSPSSGGGPEPHF
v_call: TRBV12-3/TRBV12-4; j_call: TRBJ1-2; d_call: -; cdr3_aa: CASGRTSYGYTF
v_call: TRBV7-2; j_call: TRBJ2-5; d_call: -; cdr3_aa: CASSLDPGTRSPQYF
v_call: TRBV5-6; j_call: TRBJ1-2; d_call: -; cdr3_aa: CASSLVRALCGYTF
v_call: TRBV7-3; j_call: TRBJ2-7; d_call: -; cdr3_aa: CASSLTTGVAEPYF
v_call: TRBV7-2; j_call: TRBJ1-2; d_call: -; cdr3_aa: CASSPGHSRGYSF
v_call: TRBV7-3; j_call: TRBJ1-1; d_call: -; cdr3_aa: CASSSDQAGLEAFF
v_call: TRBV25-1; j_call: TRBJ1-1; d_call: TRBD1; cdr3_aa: CASSEYGTGERGTEAFF
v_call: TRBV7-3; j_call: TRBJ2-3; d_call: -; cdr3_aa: CASSPEGRGDTQYF
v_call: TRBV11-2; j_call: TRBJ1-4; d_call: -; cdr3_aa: CASSPGINNEKLFF
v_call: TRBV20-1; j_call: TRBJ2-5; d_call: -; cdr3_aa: CSARAGGGETQYF
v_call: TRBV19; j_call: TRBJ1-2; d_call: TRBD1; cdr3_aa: CASSGTQGGLGGYTF
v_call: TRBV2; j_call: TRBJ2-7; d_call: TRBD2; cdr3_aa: CASSERSGGGLRNEQYF
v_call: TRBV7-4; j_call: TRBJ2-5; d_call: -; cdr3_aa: CASSLGGGAGATQYF
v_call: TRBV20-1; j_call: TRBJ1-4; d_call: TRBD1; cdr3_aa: CSATSGQPFNEKLFF